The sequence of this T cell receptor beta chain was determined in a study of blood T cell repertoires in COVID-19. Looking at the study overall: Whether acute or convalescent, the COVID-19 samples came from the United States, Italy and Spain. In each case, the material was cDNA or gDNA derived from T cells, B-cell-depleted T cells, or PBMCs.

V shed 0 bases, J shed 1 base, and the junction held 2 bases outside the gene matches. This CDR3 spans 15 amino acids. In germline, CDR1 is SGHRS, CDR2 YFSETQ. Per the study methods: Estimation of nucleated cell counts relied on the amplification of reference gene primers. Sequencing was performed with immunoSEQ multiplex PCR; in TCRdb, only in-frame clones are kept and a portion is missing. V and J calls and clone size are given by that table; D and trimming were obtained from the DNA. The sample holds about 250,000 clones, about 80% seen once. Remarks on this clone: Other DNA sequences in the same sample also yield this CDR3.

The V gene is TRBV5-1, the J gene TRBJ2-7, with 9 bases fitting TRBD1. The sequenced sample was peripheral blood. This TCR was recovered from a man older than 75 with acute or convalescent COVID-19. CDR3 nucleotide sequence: TGCGCCAGCAGCTTGGCCGGGACAGGGTCCTACGAGCAGTACTTC. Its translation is CASSLAGTGSYEQYF.